The clone carrying this TCR beta chain was observed at least ten times. This sample is part of a study of T cells in Graves' hyperthyroidism and ophthalmopathy. The CDR3 regions of TCR beta were amplified from RNA transcripts. The HTBI primer set was used in a first-round RT-PCR of the TCR CDR3. TCRdb re-called the multiplex PCR reads through MiXCR, storing one row per CDR3 protein. The repertoire holds under 400,000 distinct CDR3 sequences, with 12% to 15% as singletons. With V trimmed by 3 bases and J by 4 bases, 11 bases remained unmatched. The germline V gene encodes CDR1 LGHDT and CDR2 YNNKEL (reference sequence). The CDR3 spans 18 residues.

Material for sequencing was blood. This receptor was identified in a woman aged 55-70 years with Graves' ophthalmopathy. This rearrangement joins TRBV3-1 to TRBJ2-5, with TRBD2 matching 13 bases. This chain's CDR3 is CASSHRTSGRNGIETQYF. In DNA form, the CDR3 reads TGTGCCAGCAGCCATCGGACTAGCGGGAGAAACGGGATAGAGACCCAGTACTTC.